The clone carrying this TCR beta chain appeared a few times. Its antigen is not identified. The sample belongs to a study of post-analysis software for immune sequencing data. The CDR3 has 14 residues. Trimming removed 4 bases from V and 5 bases from J, with 18 bases in between. Germline assignment: CDR1 SQVTM and CDR2 ANQGSEA. Researchers reported that TCR beta cDNA libraries carried unique molecular identifiers. There were roughly 0.95 to 11 million T cells, and roughly 0.5 million cDNA molecules came from them. TCRdb recomputed calls from the PCR reads with MiXCR, one row per CDR3 protein. The sample contains roughly 540,000 distinct CDR3 sequences, 30% to 40% of which appear only once. Broader study findings: Compared with controls, patients showed significantly lower normalized Chao1 diversity. There were four or five TRBV segments more frequent in patients than controls, and TRBV5-6, TRBV5-1 and TRBV20-1 were among them.

The sequenced sample was blood. The TCR originated in a girl aged 2-17 years with multiple sclerosis. The rearrangement links TRBV29-1 to TRBJ2-7, with D tentatively TRBD1 (6 bases). CDR3 coding DNA: TGCAGCGTTGGCCCTCCGGGCAGGGGAGACGAGCAGTACTTC. Amino acid sequence: CSVGPPGRGDEQYF.